This entry lists 5 T cell receptor beta chains sequenced from one sample in a study of beta chain features in type 1 diabetes. Sequenced material consisted of expressed TCRB transcripts (all of the isolated RNA was reverse transcribed). TCRdb's copy holds only in-frame clones and misses some; the assay was immunoSEQ multiplex PCR. The sample records some 44,000 clones, roughly 50% being singletons. Sequenced input: stem cell memory CD4+ T cells from blood. The receptors shown here come from a woman younger than 45 in good health.

This clone has a handful of counts. The chain combines TRBV4-3 with TRBJ2-6; the D is unclear. V shed 0 bases and J shed 2 bases, with 8 bases lying between them. This CDR3 contains 16 residues. Looked up from germline, CDR1 is LGHNA and CDR2 is YSLEER. Here the CDR3 DNA reads TGCGCCAGCAGCCAAGATACCGCTACTGGGGCCAACGTCCTGACTTTC. It yields the protein CASSQDTATGANVLTF.

The genes are TRBV11-2 and TRBJ2-5; TRBD2 aligns across 12 bases. CDR1 is SGHAT, CDR2 FQNNGV, per germline. The CDR3 spans 16 residues. J gave up 5 bases and V 5 bases, and 9 bases lay outside the gene matches. The CDR3 DNA sequence: TGTGCCAGCAGCGCCCGACTAGCGGGAGTCGGGGAGACCCAGTACTTC. Amino acid sequence: CASSARLAGVGETQYF.

This rearrangement joins TRBV7-9 to TRBJ2-5, with 8 positions matching TRBD2. CDR1 and CDR2 from the germline V gene are SEHNR and FQNEAQ (reference sequence). The CDR3 runs to 17 residues. V shed 3 bases and J 5 bases; nucleotides not matched to a gene: 14. The CDR3 DNA follows: TGTGCCAGCAGCTTTCAGGGAGTCGCGGGGGGCCGCGAGACCCAGTACTTC. Translating it yields CASSFQGVAGGRETQYF.

The V and J genes are TRBV6-5 and TRBJ1-2, with D hard to call. CDR3 length equals 16 residues. Trimming cost V 2 bases and J 4 bases, with 17 bases left between them. Germline V gene data show CDR1 as MNHEY and CDR2 as SVGAGI. The CDR3: CASSYPGIKGLYGYTF. The CDR3 DNA sequence: TGTGCCAGCAGTTACCCTGGGATCAAAGGACTCTATGGCTACACCTTC.

This chain uses TRBV7-2 with TRBJ2-2; 11 bases map to TRBD2. Germline assignment: CDR1 SGHTA and CDR2 FQGNSA. CDR3 length: 17 residues. V dropped 5 bases and J dropped 1; count of bases not matched to a gene: 6. The CDR3 DNA reads as TGTGCCAGCAGCATCCACCTAGCGGGAGGGAACACCGGGGAGCTGTTTTTT. Translating gives CASSIHLAGGNTGELFF.